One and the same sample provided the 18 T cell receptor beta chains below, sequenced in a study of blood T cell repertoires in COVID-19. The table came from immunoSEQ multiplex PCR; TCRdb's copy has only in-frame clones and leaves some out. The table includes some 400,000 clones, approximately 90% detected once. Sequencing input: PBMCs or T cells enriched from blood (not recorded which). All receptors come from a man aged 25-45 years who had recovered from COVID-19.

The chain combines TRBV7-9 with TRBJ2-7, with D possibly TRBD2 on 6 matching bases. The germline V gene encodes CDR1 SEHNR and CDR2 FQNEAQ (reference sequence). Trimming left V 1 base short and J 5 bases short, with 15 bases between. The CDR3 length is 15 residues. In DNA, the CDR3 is TGTGCCAGCAGCTTAGACGGGAGTATGGCCGACGAGCAGTACTTC. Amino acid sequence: CASSLDGSMADEQYF. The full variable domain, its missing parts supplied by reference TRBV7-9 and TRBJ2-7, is DTGVSQNPRHKITKRGQNVTFRCDPISEHNRLYWYRQTLGQGPEFLTYFQNEAQLEKSRLLSDRFSAERPKGSFSTLEIQRTEQGDSAMYLCASSLDGSMADEQYFGPGTRLTVT.

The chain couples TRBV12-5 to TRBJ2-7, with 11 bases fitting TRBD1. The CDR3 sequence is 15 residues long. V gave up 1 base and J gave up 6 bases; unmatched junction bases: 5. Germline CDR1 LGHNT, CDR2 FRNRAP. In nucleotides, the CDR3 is TGTGCTAGTGGTTTGGGCGGACAGGGGGCACGCGAGCAGTACTTC. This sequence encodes CASGLGGQGAREQYF.

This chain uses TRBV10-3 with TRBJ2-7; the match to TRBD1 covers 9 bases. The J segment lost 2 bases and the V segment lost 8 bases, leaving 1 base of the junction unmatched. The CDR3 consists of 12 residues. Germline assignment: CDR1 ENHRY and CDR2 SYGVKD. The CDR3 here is CAIGQGTYEQYF. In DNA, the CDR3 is TGTGCCATCGGACAGGGGACCTACGAGCAGTACTTC.

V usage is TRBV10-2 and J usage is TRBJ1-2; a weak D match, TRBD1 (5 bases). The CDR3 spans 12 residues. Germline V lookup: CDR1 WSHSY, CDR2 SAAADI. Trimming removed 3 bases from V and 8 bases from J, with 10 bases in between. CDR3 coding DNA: TGCGCCAGCAGTGAAGGGGCTGGGGGCTACACCTTC. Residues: CASSEGAGGYTF.

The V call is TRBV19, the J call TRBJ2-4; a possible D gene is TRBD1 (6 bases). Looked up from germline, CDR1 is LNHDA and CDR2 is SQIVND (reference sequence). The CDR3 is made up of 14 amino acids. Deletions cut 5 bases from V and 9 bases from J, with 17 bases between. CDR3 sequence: CASSQPNRASIQYF. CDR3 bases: TGTGCCAGTAGTCAACCCAACAGGGCGAGCATTCAGTACTTC.

The CDR3 loop reads CASSGQGVLLETQYF. The CDR3 DNA is TGTGCCAGCAGCGGACAGGGGGTATTATTGGAGACCCAGTACTTC. This chain links TRBV2 with TRBJ2-5; 10 bases map to TRBD1. Germline CDR1 is SNHLY and CDR2 is FYNNEI. This CDR3 is built from 15 residues. J gave up 5 bases and V 6 bases, and 9 bases lay outside the gene matches.

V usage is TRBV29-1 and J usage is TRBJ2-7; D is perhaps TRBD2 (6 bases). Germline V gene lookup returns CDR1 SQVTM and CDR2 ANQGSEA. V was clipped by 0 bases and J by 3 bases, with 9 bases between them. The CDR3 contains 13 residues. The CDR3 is CSVEDAGFYEQYF. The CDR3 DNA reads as TGCAGCGTTGAAGATGCGGGGTTCTACGAGCAGTACTTC.

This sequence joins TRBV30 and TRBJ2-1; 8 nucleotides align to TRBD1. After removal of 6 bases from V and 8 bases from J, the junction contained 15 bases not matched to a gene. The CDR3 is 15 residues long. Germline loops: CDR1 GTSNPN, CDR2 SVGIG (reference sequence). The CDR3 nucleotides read TGTGCCTGCACCCCAGGACAGGGTTTGTCTCATGAGCAGTTCTTC. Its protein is CACTPGQGLSHEQFF. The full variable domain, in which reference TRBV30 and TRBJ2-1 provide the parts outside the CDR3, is SQTIHQWPATLVQPVGSPLSLECTVEGTSNPNLYWYRQAAGRGLQLLFYSVGIGQISSEVPQNLSASRPQDRQFILSSKKLLLSDSGFYLCACTPGQGLSHEQFFGPGTRLTVL.

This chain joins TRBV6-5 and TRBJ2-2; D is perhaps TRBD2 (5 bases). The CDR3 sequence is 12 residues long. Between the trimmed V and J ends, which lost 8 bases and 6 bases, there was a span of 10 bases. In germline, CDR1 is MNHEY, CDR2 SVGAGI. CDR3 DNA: TGTGCCAGCTCCGGGGTAGCCGGGGAGCTGTTTTTT. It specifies CASSGVAGELFF.

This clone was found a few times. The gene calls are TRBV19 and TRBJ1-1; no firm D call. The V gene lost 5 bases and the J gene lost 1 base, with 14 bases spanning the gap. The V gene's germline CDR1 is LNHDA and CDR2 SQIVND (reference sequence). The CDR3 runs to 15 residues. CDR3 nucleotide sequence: TGTGCCAGTAGTCCCTACGGCGAGGGGAACACTGAAGCTTTCTTT. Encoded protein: CASSPYGEGNTEAFF.

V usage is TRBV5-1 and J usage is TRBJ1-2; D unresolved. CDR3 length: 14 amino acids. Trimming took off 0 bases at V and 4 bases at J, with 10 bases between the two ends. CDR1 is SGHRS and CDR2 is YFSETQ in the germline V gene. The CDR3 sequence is CASSLVAGTYGYTF. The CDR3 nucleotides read TGCGCCAGCAGCTTGGTCGCGGGAACCTATGGCTACACCTTC.

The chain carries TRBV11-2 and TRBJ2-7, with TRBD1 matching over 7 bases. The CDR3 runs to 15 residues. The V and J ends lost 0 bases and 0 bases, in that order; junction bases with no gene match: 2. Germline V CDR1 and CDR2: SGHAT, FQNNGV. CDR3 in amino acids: CASSLEGDSSYEQYF. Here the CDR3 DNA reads TGTGCCAGCAGCTTAGAAGGGGACAGCTCCTACGAGCAGTACTTC.

The CDR3 is CASSSGRDYTGELFF. The DNA for the CDR3 is TGTGCCAGCAGCTCAGGGAGGGATTACACCGGGGAGCTGTTTTTT. The V call is TRBV2, the J call TRBJ2-2; TRBD2 matches 7 bases. Germline V gene sequence: CDR1 SNHLY, CDR2 FYNNEI. Unmatched junction bases numbered 7, after V lost 6 bases and J lost 3 bases. The CDR3 loop spans 15 amino acids.

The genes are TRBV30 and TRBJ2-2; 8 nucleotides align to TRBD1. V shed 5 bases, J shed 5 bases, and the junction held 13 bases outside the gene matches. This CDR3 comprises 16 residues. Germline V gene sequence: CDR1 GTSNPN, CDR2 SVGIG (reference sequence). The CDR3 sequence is CAWSRDRLIGTGELFF. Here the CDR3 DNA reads TGTGCCTGGTCCCGGGACAGGCTTATTGGGACCGGGGAGCTGTTTTTT.

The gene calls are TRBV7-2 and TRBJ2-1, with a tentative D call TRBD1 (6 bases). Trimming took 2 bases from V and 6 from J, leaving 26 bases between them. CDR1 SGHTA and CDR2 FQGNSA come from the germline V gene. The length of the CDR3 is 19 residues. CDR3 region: CASSLFFNGETGIPNEQFF. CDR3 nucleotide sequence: TGTGCCAGCAGCTTATTTTTTAATGGCGAGACAGGCATCCCCAATGAGCAGTTCTTC.

CDR3 residues: CASMSGVDTEAFF. Written as DNA, the CDR3 is TGTGCCAGCATGTCGGGGGTGGACACTGAAGCTTTCTTT. The rearrangement links TRBV27 to TRBJ1-1, with D tentatively TRBD1 (5 bases). The germline V gene has CDR1 MNHEY and CDR2 SMNVEV (reference sequence). The CDR3 covers 13 residues. Trimming pared 7 bases from V and 3 bases from J, leaving 12 bases between.

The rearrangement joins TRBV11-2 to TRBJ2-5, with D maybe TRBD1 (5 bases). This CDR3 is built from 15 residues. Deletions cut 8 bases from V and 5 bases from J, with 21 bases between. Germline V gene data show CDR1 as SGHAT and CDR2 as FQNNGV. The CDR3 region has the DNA TGTGCCAGCGAGCTTAGGTCCAGGGTTGGGGAGACCCAGTACTTC. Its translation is CASELRSRVGETQYF. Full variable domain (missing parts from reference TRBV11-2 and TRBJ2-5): EAGVAQSPRYKIIEKRQSVAFWCNPISGHATLYWYQQILGQGPKLLIQFQNNGVVDDSQLPKDRFSAERLKGVDSTLKIQPAKLEDSAVYLCASELRSRVGETQYFGPGTRLLVL.

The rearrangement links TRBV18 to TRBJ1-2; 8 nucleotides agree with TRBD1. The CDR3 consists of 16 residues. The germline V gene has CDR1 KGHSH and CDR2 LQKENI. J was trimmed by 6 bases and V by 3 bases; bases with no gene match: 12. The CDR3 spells CASSPDSRGRIDGYTF. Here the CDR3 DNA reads TGTGCCAGCTCACCCGATTCCAGGGGGCGTATAGATGGCTACACCTTC.